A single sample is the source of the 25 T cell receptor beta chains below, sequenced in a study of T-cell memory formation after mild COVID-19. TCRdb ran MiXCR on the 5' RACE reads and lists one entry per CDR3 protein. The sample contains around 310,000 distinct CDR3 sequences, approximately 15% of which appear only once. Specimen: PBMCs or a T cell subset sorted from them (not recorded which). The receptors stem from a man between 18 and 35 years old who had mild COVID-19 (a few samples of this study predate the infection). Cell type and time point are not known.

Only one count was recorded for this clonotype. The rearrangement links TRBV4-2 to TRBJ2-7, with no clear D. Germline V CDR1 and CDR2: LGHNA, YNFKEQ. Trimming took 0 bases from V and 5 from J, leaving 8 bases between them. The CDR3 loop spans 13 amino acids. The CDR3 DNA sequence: TGTGCCAGCAGCCAAGACAGGCAGGACGAGCAGTACTTC. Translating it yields CASSQDRQDEQYF.

The CDR3 bases are TGCGCCAGCAGCCGGGGCCTAGCGGGGGGCCCCACAGATACGCAGTATTTT. Its translation: CASSRGLAGGPTDTQYF. This sequence joins TRBV4-3 and TRBJ2-3, with 11 nucleotides matching TRBD2. The CDR3 extends over 17 amino acids. The V and J ends lost 4 bases and 2 bases, in that order; junction bases with no gene match: 8. CDR1 LGHNA and CDR2 YSLEER come from the germline V gene.

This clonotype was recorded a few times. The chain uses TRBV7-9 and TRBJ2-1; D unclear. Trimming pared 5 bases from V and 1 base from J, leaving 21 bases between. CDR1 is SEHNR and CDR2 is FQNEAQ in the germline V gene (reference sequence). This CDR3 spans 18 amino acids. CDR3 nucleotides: TGTGCCAGCAGCACATTGCCCGTGCAGGCGTCGTCCTACAATGAGCAGTTCTTC. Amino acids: CASSTLPVQASSYNEQFF.

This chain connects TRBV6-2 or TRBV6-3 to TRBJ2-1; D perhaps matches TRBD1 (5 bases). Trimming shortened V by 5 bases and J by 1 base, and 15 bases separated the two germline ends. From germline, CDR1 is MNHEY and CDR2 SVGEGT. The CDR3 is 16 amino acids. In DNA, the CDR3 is TGTGCCAGCAGTACCCGACCAGGGTTTTCCTACAATGAGCAGTTCTTC. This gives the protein CASSTRPGFSYNEQFF.

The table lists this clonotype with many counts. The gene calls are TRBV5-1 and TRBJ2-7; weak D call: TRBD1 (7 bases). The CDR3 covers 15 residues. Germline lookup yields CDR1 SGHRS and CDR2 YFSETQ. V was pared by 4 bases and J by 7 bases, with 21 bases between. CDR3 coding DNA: TGCGCCAGCAGCCCGACGACAGGGAGGCGTAATGAGCAGTACTTC. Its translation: CASSPTTGRRNEQYF.

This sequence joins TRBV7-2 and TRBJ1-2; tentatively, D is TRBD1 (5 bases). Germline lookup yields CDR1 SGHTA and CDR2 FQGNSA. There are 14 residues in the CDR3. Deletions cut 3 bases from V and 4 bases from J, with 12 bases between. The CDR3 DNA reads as TGTGCCAGCAGCTTTCAGGGACCTATCTATGGCTACACCTTC. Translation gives CASSFQGPIYGYTF. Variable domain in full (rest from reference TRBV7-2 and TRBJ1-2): GAGVSQSPSNKVTEKGKDVELRCDPISGHTALYWYRQSLGQGLEFLIYFQGNSAPDKSGLPSDRFSAERTGGSVSTLTIQRTQQEDSAVYLCASSFQGPIYGYTFGSGTRLTVV.

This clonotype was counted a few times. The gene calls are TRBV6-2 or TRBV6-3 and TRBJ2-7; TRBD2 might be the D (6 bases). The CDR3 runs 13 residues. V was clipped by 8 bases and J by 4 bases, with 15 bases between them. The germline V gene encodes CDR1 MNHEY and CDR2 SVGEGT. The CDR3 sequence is CASGIGTLYEQYF. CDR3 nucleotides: TGTGCCAGCGGTATCGGGACTCTATACGAGCAGTACTTC.

CDR3 sequence: CASSFEGFPYEQYV. For the CDR3, the DNA is TGTGCCAGCAGCTTTGAGGGATTCCCCTACGAGCAGTACGTC. The V call is TRBV7-8, the J call TRBJ2-7, with D possibly being TRBD2 (5 bases). This CDR3 is built from 14 residues. Germline CDR1 SGHVS, CDR2 FQNEAQ. V lost 3 bases and J lost 2, with 11 bases in between.

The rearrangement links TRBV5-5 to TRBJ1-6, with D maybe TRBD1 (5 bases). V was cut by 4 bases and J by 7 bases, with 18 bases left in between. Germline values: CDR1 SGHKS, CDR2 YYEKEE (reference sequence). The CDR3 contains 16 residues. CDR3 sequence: CASSEGPGLRNSPLHF. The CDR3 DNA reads TGTGCCAGCAGCGAAGGACCGGGACTGAGAAATTCACCCCTCCACTTT.

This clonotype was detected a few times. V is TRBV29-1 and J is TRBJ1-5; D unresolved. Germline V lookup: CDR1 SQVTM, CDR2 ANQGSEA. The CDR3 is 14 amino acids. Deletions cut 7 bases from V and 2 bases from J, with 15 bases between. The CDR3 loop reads CSAVDREGNQPQHF. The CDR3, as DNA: TGCAGCGCCGTTGATAGGGAGGGCAATCAGCCCCAGCATTTT.

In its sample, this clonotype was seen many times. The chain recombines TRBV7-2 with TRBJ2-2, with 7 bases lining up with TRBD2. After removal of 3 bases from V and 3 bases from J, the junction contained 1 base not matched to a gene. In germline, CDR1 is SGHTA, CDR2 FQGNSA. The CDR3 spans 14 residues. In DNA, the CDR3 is TGTGCCAGCAGCTTCGGACTAGACACCGGGGAGCTGTTTTTT. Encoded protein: CASSFGLDTGELFF.

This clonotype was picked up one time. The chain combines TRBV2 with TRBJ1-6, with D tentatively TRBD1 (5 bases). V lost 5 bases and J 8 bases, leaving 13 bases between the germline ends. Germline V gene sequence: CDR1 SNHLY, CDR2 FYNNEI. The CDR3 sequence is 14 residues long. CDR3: CASSSQGRHSPLHF. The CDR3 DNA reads TGTGCCAGCAGTTCGCAGGGTCGGCATTCACCCCTCCACTTT.

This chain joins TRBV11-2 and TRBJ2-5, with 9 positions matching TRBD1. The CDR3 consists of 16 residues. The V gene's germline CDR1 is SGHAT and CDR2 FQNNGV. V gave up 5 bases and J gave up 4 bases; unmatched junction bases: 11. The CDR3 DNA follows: TGTGCCAGCAGCAAAAGGGGACAGGGAAAGGGAGAGACCCAGTACTTC. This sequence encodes CASSKRGQGKGETQYF.

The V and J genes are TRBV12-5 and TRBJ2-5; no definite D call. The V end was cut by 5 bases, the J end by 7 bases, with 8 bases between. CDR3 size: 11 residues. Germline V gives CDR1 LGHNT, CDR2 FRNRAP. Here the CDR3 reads CASGTPGTQYF. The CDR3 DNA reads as TGTGCTAGTGGTACCCCGGGGACCCAGTACTTC.

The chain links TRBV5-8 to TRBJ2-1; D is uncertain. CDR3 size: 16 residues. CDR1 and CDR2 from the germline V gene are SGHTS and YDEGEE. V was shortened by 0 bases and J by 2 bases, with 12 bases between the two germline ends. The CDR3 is CASSLGTRRAYNEQFF. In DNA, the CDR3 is TGTGCCAGCAGCTTGGGCACCCGTCGGGCCTACAATGAGCAGTTCTTC.

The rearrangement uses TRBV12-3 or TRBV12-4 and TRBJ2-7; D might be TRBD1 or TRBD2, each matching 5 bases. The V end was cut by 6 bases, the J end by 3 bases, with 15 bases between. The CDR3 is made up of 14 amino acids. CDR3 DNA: TGTGCCAGCAGCAGTACCGGGACCCTCTACGAGCAGTACTTC. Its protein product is CASSSTGTLYEQYF.

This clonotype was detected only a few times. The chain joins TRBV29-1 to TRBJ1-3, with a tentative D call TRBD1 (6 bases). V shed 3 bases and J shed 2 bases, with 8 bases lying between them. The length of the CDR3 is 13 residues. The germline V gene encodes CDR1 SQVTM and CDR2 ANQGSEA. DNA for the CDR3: TGCAGCGTTGAGGGGGCCCCTGGAAACACCATATATTTT. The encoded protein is CSVEGAPGNTIYF.

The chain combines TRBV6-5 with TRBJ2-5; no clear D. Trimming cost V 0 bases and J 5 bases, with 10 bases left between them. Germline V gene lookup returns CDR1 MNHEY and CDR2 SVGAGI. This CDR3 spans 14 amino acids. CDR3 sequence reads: CASSYSRGMETQYF. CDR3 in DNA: TGTGCCAGCAGTTACTCGAGAGGAATGGAGACCCAGTACTTC.

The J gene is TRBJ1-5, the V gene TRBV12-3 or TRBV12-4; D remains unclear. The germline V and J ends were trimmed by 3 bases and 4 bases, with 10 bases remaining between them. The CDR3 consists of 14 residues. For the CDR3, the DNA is TGTGCCAGCAGTTTCGAGGTGTTAAATCAGCCCCAGCATTTT. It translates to CASSFEVLNQPQHF.

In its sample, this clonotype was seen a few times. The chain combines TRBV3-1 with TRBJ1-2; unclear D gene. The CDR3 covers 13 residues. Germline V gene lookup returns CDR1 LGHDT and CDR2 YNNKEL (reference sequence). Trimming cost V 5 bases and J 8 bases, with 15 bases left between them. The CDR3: CASSSSAGHGYTF. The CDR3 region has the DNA TGTGCCAGCAGCTCTTCCGCAGGTCACGGCTACACCTTC.

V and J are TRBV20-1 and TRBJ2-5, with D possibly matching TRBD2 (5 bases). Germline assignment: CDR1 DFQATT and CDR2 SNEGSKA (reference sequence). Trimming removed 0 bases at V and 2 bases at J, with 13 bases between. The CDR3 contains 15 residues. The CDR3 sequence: CSARDFAEEQETQYF. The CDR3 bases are TGCAGTGCTAGAGATTTCGCGGAGGAACAAGAGACCCAGTACTTC.

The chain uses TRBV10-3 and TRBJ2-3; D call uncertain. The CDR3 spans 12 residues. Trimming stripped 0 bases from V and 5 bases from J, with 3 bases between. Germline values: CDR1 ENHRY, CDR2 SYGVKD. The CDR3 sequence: CAISESGDTQYF. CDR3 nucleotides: TGTGCCATCAGTGAGTCGGGAGATACGCAGTATTTT.

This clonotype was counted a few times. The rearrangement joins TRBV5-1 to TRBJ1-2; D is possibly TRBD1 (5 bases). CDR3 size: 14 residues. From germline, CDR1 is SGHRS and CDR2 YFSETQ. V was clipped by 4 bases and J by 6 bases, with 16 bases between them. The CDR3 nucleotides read TGCGCCAGCAGCGTAAGAGAAGGGACCGATGGCTACACCTTC. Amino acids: CASSVREGTDGYTF.

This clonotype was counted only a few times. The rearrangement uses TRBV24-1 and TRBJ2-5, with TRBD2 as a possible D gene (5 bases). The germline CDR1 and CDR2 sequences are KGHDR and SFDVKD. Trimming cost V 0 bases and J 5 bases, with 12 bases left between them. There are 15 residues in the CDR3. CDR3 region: CATSDLIGEWETQYF. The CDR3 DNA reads TGTGCCACCAGTGATTTGATCGGGGAATGGGAGACCCAGTACTTC.

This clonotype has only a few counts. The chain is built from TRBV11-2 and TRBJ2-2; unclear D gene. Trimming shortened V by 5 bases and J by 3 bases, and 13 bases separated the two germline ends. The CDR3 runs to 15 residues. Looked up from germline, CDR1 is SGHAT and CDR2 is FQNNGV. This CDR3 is CASSLPDGHTGELFF. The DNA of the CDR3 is TGTGCCAGCAGCCTCCCAGACGGGCACACCGGGGAGCTGTTTTTT.